Below, 7 T cell receptor beta chains from the same sample are listed, as sequenced in a study of cytomegalovirus exposure and HLA in healthy donors. 60 Vbeta and 13 Jbeta primers were used in PCR. Generated by immunoSEQ multiplex PCR, the TCRdb table keeps only in-frame clones and is missing some. This table has around 190,000 clones, 70% to 90% appearing once. Sequencing was carried out using PBMCs. The receptors originated from a woman in her twenties or thirties in good health and CMV-seronegative.

The chain employs TRBV19 and TRBJ1-2, with D tentatively TRBD1 (5 bases). Germline lookup yields CDR1 LNHDA and CDR2 SQIVND (reference sequence). The CDR3 consists of 14 residues. Trimming cost V 3 bases and J 5 bases, with 13 bases left between them. The CDR3 DNA reads as TGTGCCAGTAGTATCAGAACGACAGTTTATGGCTACACCTTC. As protein: CASSIRTTVYGYTF.

In DNA, the CDR3 is TGTGCCAGCTACAAAGGCGGGGGCTCCGCGGGCGATGAGCAGTTCTTC. Translation: CASYKGGGSAGDEQFF. The chain links TRBV5-6 to TRBJ2-1, with D possibly being TRBD2 (7 bases). The CDR3 is made up of 16 amino acids. Per germline, CDR1 SGHDT and CDR2 YYEEEE. V gave up 7 bases and J gave up 8 bases, with 25 bases separating them.

This clone has only one observation. V and J are TRBV5-1 and TRBJ2-1, with TRBD2 matching 10 bases. Germline V gene data show CDR1 as SGHRS and CDR2 as YFSETQ. The trim removed 3 bases at V and 5 bases at J, leaving 5 bases unmatched. The CDR3 covers 15 residues. This chain's CDR3 is CASSYQRGGDNEQFF. CDR3 bases: TGCGCCAGCAGCTACCAGCGGGGGGGCGACAATGAGCAGTTCTTC.

The V and J genes are TRBV19 and TRBJ2-2; 10 bases map to TRBD2. Germline CDR1 reads LNHDA; CDR2 reads SQIVND (reference sequence). Germline trimming cut 3 bases from V and 4 bases from J; bases unmatched to any gene: 17. The CDR3 sequence is 20 residues long. In nucleotides, the CDR3 is TGTGCCAGTAGTATTCTCCGAGCGGCTAGCGGGAGTCGGGGCACCGGGGAGCTGTTTTTT. This gives the protein CASSILRAASGSRGTGELFF.

This chain connects TRBV19 to TRBJ1-2, with D perhaps TRBD1 (5 bases). V lost 2 bases and J lost 4, with 11 bases in between. This CDR3 contains 14 residues. Germline CDR1 and CDR2: LNHDA and SQIVND (reference sequence). The CDR3: CASSIQGTGYGYTF. Here the CDR3 DNA reads TGTGCCAGTAGTATACAGGGAACCGGCTATGGCTACACCTTC.

This chain joins TRBV6-1 and TRBJ2-1, with TRBD2 as a possible D gene (6 bases). Germline CDR1 and CDR2: MNHNS and SASEGT. V was clipped by 1 base and J by 15 bases, with 10 bases between them. The CDR3 is made up of 11 amino acids. CDR3 sequence: CASSEGLAPFF. DNA of the CDR3: TGTGCCAGCAGTGAAGGCCTAGCGCCGTTCTTC.

CDR3 nucleotide sequence: TGTGCCAGCAGTGGCGGTTCCTACAATGAGCAGTTCTTC. Its translation: CASSGGSYNEQFF. The chain couples TRBV2 to TRBJ2-1, with no clear D. V gave up 4 bases and J gave up 1 base, with 5 bases separating them. The CDR3 has 13 residues. Germline CDR1 is SNHLY and CDR2 is FYNNEI.